This is a list of T cell receptor beta chains from one sample in a study of blood T cell repertoires in COVID-19. The repertoire was sequenced with immunoSEQ multiplex PCR; TCRdb's copy has only in-frame clones and lacks some. The repertoire has roughly 380,000 clones, approximately 89% of them found once; the top ten carry around 4%. Specimen: peripheral blood. The receptor source for this set is a woman in her sixties with COVID-19, enrolled during active disease. The CDR3 runs from the conserved cysteine through the conserved F or W. The D gene is left open where the match is weak. Some rows have no size entry. The others give once, few or many, or a class for an expanded clone.

>TRBD2|TRBJ2-3|TRBV2|.
TGTGCCAGCAGACAGACTAGCGGGGGGGCCGGCGGCACAGATACGCAGTATTTT
CASRQTSGGAGGTDTQYF
>.|TRBJ1-2|TRBV27|.
TGTGCCAGCAGTTTATCGCTTGCAGGGAAATATGGCTACACCTTC
CASSLSLAGKYGYTF
>.|TRBJ1-1|TRBV6-5|once
TGTGCCAGCAGTCGACCGCCAGGGGTAGCTTTCTTT
CASSRPPGVAFF
>TRBD1|TRBJ2-3|TRBV4-2|.
TGTGCCAGCAGCCAAGAGGCAGGGGGAGTGTCGGGTGATACGCAGTATTTT
CASSQEAGGVSGDTQYF
>TRBD1|TRBJ1-6|TRBV7-9|.
TGTGCCAGCAGCAGCCTAGGACAGGGATTGAATTCACCCCTCCACTTT
CASSSLGQGLNSPLHF
>.|TRBJ1-1|TRBV18|.
TGTGCCAGCTCACGGGACTACGACACTGAAGCTTTCTTT
CASSRDYDTEAFF
>.|TRBJ1-1|TRBV2|.
TGTGCCAGCAGTGAAGGTTGGCAGAAGAACACTGAAGCTTTCTTT
CASSEGWQKNTEAFF
>.|TRBJ2-3|TRBV29-1|.
TGCAGCGTCGCGATGCGACCGCAGGGGTCAGATACGCAGTATTTT
CSVAMRPQGSDTQYF
>TRBD1|TRBJ1-2|TRBV5-1|.
TGCGCCAGCAGCTTCCTCGACAGGGCAAGTGGCTACACCTTC
CASSFLDRASGYTF
>TRBD1|TRBJ2-7|TRBV6-5|.
TGTGCCAGCAGTAACCGGGACAGCATTTACGAGCAGTACTTC
CASSNRDSIYEQYF
>TRBD1|TRBJ2-4|TRBV5-1|.
TGCGCCAGCAGCTTGGGACAGGGCAAAAACATTCAGTACTTC
CASSLGQGKNIQYF
>.|TRBJ1-1|TRBV28|.
TGTGCCAGCAGTTATCGAGGCACTGAAGCTTTCTTT
CASSYRGTEAFF
>TRBD1|TRBJ2-3|TRBV27|.
TGTGCCAGCAGTCGGAGACAGGGATACTTCGATACGCAGTATTTT
CASSRRQGYFDTQYF
>.|TRBJ2-2|TRBV20-1|once
TGCAGCGCGGGTAACACCGGGGAGCTGTTTTTT
CSAGNTGELFF
>.|TRBJ2-7|TRBV6-5|.
TGTGCCAGCAGGAGAGTCGGTCAATCTGGCGAGCAGTACTTC
CASRRVGQSGEQYF
>.|TRBJ1-1|TRBV11-2|.
TGTGCCAGCAGCTTCCCAGGGAGGACTGAAGCTTTCTTT
CASSFPGRTEAFF
>.|TRBJ1-2|TRBV18|.
TGTGCCAGCTCACCAGGCGGGAACTATGGCTACACCTTC
CASSPGGNYGYTF
>TRBD2|TRBJ2-1|TRBV7-3|.
TGTGCCAGCAGCTTAAATGCGGGACTAGCGGGATTCCGAAATGAGCAGTTCTTC
CASSLNAGLAGFRNEQFF
>.|TRBJ2-3|TRBV11-2|.
TGTGCCAGCAGCTTAGAATATCAGGGGAGCACAGATACGCAGTATTTT
CASSLEYQGSTDTQYF
>.|TRBJ1-2|TRBV4-2|once
TGTGCCAGCAGCCAAGACGTGTCCCTAGGGGCCTATGGCTACACCTTC
CASSQDVSLGAYGYTF
>TRBD2|TRBJ2-2|TRBV9|.
TGTGCCAGCAGCCCGGGACTAGCGGGGGGGGCGACCGGGGAGCTGTTTTTT
CASSPGLAGGATGELFF
>.|TRBJ2-1|TRBV5-1|once
TGCGCCAGCAGCTTGGGACTAGACTACAATGAGCAGTTCTTC
CASSLGLDYNEQFF
>TRBD1|TRBJ1-1|TRBV27|.
TGTGCCAGCAGTTTATCTCGGGACAGGGGCACTGAAGCTTTCTTT
CASSLSRDRGTEAFF
>.|TRBJ2-5|TRBV11-3|.
TGTGCCAGCAGCTTAGGTGGCCGGGGGGAGACCCAGTACTTC
CASSLGGRGETQYF
>.|TRBJ1-1|TRBV5-1|once
TGCGCCAGCAGGGTCGCGGGAATGAACACTGAAGCTTTCTTT
CASRVAGMNTEAFF
>.|TRBJ2-5|TRBV7-3|.
TGTGCCAGCAGCCCGAATGGTCAGGTTGGGGAGACCCAGTACTTC
CASSPNGQVGETQYF
>TRBD2|TRBJ2-2|TRBV7-6|.
TGTGCCAGCAGCTTAAGCGGGGGCTCGAACACCGGGGAGCTGTTTTTT
CASSLSGGSNTGELFF
>.|TRBJ2-7|TRBV11-1|.
TGTGCCAGCAGCTTAGCAGGTCAAGGAGAGAGAAACTACGAGCAGTACTTC
CASSLAGQGERNYEQYF
>.|TRBJ1-2|TRBV5-1|once
TGCGCCAGCAGCTCGGAACCCCGGGACACTGGCTACACCTTC
CASSSEPRDTGYTF
>TRBD1|TRBJ1-2|TRBV14|.
TGTGCCAGCAGCCCAACGGGACAGGGAGGTGGCTACACCTTC
CASSPTGQGGGYTF
>TRBD1|TRBJ1-5|TRBV28|.
TGTGCCAGTTTTGGGGCAGGGGGCGGTCAGCCCCAGCATTTT
CASFGAGGGQPQHF
>.|TRBJ1-1|TRBV9|.
TGTGCCAGCAGCCCAGGGGAATACACTGAAGCTTTCTTT
CASSPGEYTEAFF
>.|TRBJ2-2|TRBV24-1|.
TGTGCCACCAGTGCGTACACCGGGGAGCTGTTTTTT
CATSAYTGELFF
>.|TRBJ2-2|TRBV30|.
TGTGCCCGAGAGGCTGGGGAGCTGTTTTTT
CAREAGELFF
>TRBD2|TRBJ2-1|TRBV19|.
TGTGCCAGTAGTATAGTTGTTAGCGGGGGGTACAATGAGCAGTTCTTC
CASSIVVSGGYNEQFF
>.|TRBJ2-1|TRBV19|.
TGTGCCAGTAGTATACTCCCACAAGACTACAATGAGCAGTTCTTC
CASSILPQDYNEQFF
>TRBD1|TRBJ2-5|TRBV7-8|.
TGTGCCAGCAGGCACCGACAGGGGCTCGGAAGGGTCCAAGAGACCCAGTACTTC
CASRHRQGLGRVQETQYF
>TRBD1|TRBJ1-1|TRBV3-1/TRBV3-2|.
TGTGCCAGCAGCCAAACGGACAGGGGGGGTATCATTGAAGCTTTCTTT
CASSQTDRGGIIEAFF
>.|TRBJ1-5|TRBV5-3|.
TGTGCCAGAAGCTTGACCGGGGATCAGCCCCAGCATTTT
CARSLTGDQPQHF
>.|TRBJ2-3|TRBV4-1|few
TGCGCCAGCAGCCAAGAAGGAGCGAGCGGTAGCACAGATACGCAGTATTTT
CASSQEGASGSTDTQYF
>.|TRBJ2-7|TRBV11-2|.
TGTGCCAGCAGCTTAATTAGCGGTTCCTACGAGCAGTACTTC
CASSLISGSYEQYF
>TRBD1|TRBJ2-1|TRBV4-1|.
TGCGCCAGCAGCCACACAGGGGCCAATGAGCAGTTCTTC
CASSHTGANEQFF
>.|TRBJ2-3|TRBV18|.
TGTGCCAGCTCACCACCGATAGCGGGCACAGATACGCAGTATTTT
CASSPPIAGTDTQYF
>.|TRBJ1-1|TRBV6-5|.
TGTGCCAGCAGTTACGTCGCGGGGCAGGGACGAACTGAAGCTTTCTTT
CASSYVAGQGRTEAFF
>.|TRBJ1-5|TRBV19|.
TGTGCCAGTAGAACGTCCGGGGGGGCAGTTCAGCCCCAGCATTTT
CASRTSGGAVQPQHF
>.|TRBJ1-2|TRBV7-8|.
TGTGCCAGCAACCCCTGGGGGGCGGGGGTTAACTATGGCTACACCTTC
CASNPWGAGVNYGYTF